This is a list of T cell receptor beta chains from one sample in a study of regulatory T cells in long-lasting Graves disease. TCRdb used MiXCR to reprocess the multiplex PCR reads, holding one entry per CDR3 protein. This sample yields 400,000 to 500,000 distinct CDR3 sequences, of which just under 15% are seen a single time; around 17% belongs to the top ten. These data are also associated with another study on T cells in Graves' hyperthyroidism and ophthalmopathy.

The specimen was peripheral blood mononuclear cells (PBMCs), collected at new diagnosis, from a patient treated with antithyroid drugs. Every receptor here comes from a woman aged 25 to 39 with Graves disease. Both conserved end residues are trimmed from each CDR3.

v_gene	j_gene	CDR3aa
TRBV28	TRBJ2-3	ASSQSGGSTDTQY
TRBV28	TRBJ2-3	ASSSTGVTDTQY
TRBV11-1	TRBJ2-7	ASSFSRRGSNEQY
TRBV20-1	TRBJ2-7	SASPVRGGEQY
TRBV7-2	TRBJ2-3	ASSLGSGRRDTQY
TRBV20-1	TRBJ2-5	SARDSWQEETQY
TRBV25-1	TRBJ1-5	ASSEGAFGVQPQH
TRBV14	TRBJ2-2	ASRLAGAGELF
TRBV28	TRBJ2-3	ASSSGTVTSTDTQY
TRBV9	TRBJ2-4	ASSERQGANIQY
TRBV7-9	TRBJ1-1	ASSSPDRVNTEAF
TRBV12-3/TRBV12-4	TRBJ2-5	ASRKDSKKQETQY
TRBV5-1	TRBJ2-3	ASSLGTSGRPTDTQY
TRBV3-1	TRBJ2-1	ASSRLYNEQF
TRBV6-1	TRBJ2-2	ASSENTPGELF
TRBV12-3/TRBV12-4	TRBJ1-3	ASNDGDRSSGNTIY
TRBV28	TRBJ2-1	ASSLDSRAYNEQF
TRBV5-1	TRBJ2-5	ASSSTGTAQETQY
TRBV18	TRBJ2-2	ASSPPDGTGELF
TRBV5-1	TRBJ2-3	ASSFGEPDTQY
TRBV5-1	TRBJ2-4	ASSGGLAGGKNIQY
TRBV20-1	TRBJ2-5	SARDSWETQY
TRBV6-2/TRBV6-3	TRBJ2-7	ASSPVGEVISYEQY
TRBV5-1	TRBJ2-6	ASSLVPGEFRGANVLT
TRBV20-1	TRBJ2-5	SARDPGTVAETQY
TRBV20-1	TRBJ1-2	SAVARGQARYGYT
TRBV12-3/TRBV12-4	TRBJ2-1	AITQRDSPYNEQF
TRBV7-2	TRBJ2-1	ASSFFSHEQF
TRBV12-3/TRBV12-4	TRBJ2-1	ASSFTSSYNEQF
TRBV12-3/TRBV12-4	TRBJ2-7	ASSSWDRGHEQY
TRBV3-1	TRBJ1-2	ASSQGLGINYGYT
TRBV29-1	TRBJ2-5	SVDQGANQETQY
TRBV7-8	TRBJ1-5	ASSSRELGDQPQH
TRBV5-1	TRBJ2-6	ASSLVWRLSGANVLT
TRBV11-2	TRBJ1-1	ASSLPAEGSGTEAF
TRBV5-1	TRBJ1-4	ASSFYAGKDEKLF
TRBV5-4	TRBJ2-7	ASSLGLAGGTAYEQY
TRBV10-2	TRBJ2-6	ASKGHSGGTGANVLT
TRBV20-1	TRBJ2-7	SARDPGQAGFQQY
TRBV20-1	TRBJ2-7	SARDQFRGIRSYEQY
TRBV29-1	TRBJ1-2	SVEKRGYT
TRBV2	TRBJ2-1	ASTSGPGMEQF
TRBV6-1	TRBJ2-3	ASSEGDSGADTQY
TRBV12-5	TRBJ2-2	ASGLVPISGELF
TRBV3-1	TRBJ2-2	ASSHRGQGTGELF
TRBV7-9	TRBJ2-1	ASSLPRGGGNEQF
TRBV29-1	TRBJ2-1	SVSEPYNEQF
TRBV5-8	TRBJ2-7	ASSLTNGPLREQY
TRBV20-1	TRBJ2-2	SASPDGDTGELF
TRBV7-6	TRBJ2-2	ASSLVLGGNTGELF
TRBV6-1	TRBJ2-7	ASSLGGPQVEQY